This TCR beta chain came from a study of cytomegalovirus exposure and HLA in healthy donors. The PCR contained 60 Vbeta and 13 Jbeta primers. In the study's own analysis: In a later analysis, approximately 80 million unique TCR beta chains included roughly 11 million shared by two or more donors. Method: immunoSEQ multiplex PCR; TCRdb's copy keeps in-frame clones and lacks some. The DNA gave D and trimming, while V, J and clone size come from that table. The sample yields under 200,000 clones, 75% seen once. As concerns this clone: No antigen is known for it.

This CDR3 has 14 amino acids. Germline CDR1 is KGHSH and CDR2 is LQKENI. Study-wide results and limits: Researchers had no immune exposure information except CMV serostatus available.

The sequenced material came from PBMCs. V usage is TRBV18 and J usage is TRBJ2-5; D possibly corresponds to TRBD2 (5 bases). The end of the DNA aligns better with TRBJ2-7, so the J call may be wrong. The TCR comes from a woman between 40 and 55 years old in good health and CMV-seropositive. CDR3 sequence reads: CASSPRPGFYEQYF. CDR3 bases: TGTGCCAGCTCACCACGTCCGGGATTCTACGAGCAGTACTTC.